The T cell receptor (beta chain) under discussion was sequenced for a study of OX40 agonist ivuxolimab in advanced cancers. Patients were excluded for autoimmune disease history or systemic immunosuppression. Cycle 7 day 1, cycle 4 day 1, and baseline were the timepoints at which blood was sampled. Findings of the study overall: At 0.1 to 3.0 mg/kg and by week 6, clonal expansion occurred in CD4+ and CD8+ blood T cells.

This clone was detected once. Antigen: not known. This CDR3 is 15 amino acids long. The germline V gene encodes CDR1 SEHNR and CDR2 FQNEAQ (reference sequence). The trim removed 2 bases at V and 7 bases at J, leaving 3 bases unmatched. The protocol was immunoSEQ multiplex PCR, while the TCRdb copy is restricted to in-frame clones and leaves out a portion. The data show 90,000 or so clones, with about 87% seen just once and more than 4% held by the top ten. The chain joins TRBV7-9 to TRBJ2-2, with TRBD1 identical over 11 bases. Here the sequenced sample was CD4+ or CD8+ T cells sorted from blood, taken in a trial of the OX40 agonist ivuxolimab. The receptor was derived from an adult with an advanced solid tumor such as melanoma, head and neck, liver or kidney cancer. This CDR3 reads CASSLWDRGSGELFF. CDR3 DNA sequence: TGTGCCAGCAGCTTATGGGACAGGGGGAGCGGGGAGCTGTTTTTT.